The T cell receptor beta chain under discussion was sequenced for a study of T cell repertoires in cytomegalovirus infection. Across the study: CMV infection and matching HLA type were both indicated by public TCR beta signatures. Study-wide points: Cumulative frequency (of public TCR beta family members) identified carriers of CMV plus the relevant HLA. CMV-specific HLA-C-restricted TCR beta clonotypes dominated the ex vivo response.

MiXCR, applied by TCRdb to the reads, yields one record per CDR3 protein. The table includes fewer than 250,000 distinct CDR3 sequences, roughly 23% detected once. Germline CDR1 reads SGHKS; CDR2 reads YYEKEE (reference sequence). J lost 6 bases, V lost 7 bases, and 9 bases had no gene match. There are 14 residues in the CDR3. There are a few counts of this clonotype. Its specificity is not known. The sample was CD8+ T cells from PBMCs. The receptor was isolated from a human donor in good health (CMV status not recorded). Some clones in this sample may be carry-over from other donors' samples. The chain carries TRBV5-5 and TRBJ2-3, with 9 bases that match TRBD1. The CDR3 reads CASGPGQGRDTQYF. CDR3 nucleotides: TGTGCCAGCGGCCCGGGACAGGGACGTGATACGCAGTATTTT.